A selection of T cell receptor beta chains follows, all from one sample in a study of T cells expressing NK-cell markers. TCRdb re-called the 5' RACE reads; one entry per CDR3 protein, DNA not given. The table lists 500,000 to 600,000 distinct CDR3 sequences. The specimen was blood T cells: a sorted CD56 or NKG2C T cell subset, CD4+ or CD8+ T cells, or bulk PBMC T cells (not recorded which). The receptors derive from a man aged 18 to 29 in good health. The CDR3 runs from the conserved cysteine through the conserved F or W. The order of the fields is J gene, V gene, CDR3 protein.

TRBJ2-1	TRBV20-1	CSAPPSGKVRNEQFF
TRBJ2-7	TRBV20-1	CSATPLKGSEQYF
TRBJ2-3	TRBV5-1	CASSPPLEGDTQYF
TRBJ2-1	TRBV25-1	CASSEYRGDEQFF
TRBJ1-6	TRBV12-3/TRBV12-4	CASNSWNSLNSPLHF
TRBJ2-3	TRBV30	CAWSRGGQGGDTQYF
TRBJ2-3	TRBV20-1	CSRLAPSTDTQYF
TRBJ2-6	TRBV20-1	CSARVGISGANVLTF
TRBJ2-1	TRBV4-1	CASSQAPAGGHEQFF
TRBJ1-2	TRBV14	CASSNLLVNGYTF
TRBJ2-1	TRBV3-1	CASSHSDTRYNEQFF
TRBJ1-2	TRBV10-2	CASSESGGPGAYGYTF
TRBJ2-3	TRBV29-1	CSVAGTATSTDTQYF
TRBJ1-1	TRBV20-1	CSARGTTGITEAFF
TRBJ2-1	TRBV12-3/TRBV12-4	CASSLTSFLGQFF
TRBJ2-5	TRBV20-1	CSAREGGGRGQETQYF
TRBJ2-2	TRBV5-1	CASSLDGGQARELFF
TRBJ1-4	TRBV12-3/TRBV12-4	CASSFPVFGRGYEKLFF
TRBJ2-5	TRBV28	CASSPLLAVQETQYF
TRBJ2-2	TRBV7-3	CASSGRQGGRTGELFF
TRBJ2-3	TRBV20-1	CSARDQLHTDTQYF
TRBJ1-2	TRBV20-1	CSASRGFPLANYGYTF
TRBJ2-3	TRBV4-3	CASSQDASGTSTDTQYF
TRBJ2-3	TRBV6-2/TRBV6-3	CASSYYVGQGATDTQYF
TRBJ2-5	TRBV3-1	CASSRLRTATQETQYF
TRBJ2-1	TRBV4-3	CASSRSGGTSANEQFF
TRBJ2-2	TRBV27	CASSLIGGDANTGELFF
TRBJ2-7	TRBV19	CASSRSLQYEQYF
TRBJ2-2	TRBV24-1	CATSDPGTVTGELFF
TRBJ2-1	TRBV29-1	CSVFGVRGNEQFF
TRBJ2-3	TRBV12-3/TRBV12-4	CASSSEYTQYF
TRBJ2-3	TRBV12-3/TRBV12-4	CASSTPQGSTDTQYF
TRBJ2-3	TRBV12-3/TRBV12-4	CASSFVGGGAPGTDTQYF
TRBJ2-4	TRBV20-1	CSASGRHVSKNIQYF
TRBJ2-1	TRBV20-1	CSAIAGGARGDEQFF
TRBJ1-6	TRBV12-3/TRBV12-4	CASKEQGAGNSPLHF
TRBJ2-5	TRBV5-1	CATRRGIGTQYF
TRBJ2-2	TRBV6-2/TRBV6-3	CASKWGDTGELFF
TRBJ2-2	TRBV6-5	CASSFDRDLATGELFF
TRBJ2-5	TRBV7-8	CASSSSKGPLETQYF
TRBJ2-4	TRBV4-3	CASSQDLGGTLAKNIQYF
TRBJ2-5	TRBV30	CAWRDRLIQETQYF
TRBJ2-1	TRBV25-1	CASSDGRREGYNEQFF